These 5 T cell receptor beta chains share one sample of origin, sequenced in a study of T cell responses to AZD1222 COVID-19 vaccine. Generated by immunoSEQ multiplex PCR, the TCRdb table keeps only in-frame clones and is missing some. The sample has approximately 150,000 clones; roughly 88% are singletons. The source was peripheral blood, collected 28 days after the second AZD1222 dose. The receptor source for this set is an adult who received the AZD1222 COVID-19 vaccine.

In DNA, the CDR3 is TGTGCCAGCAGTGAAGGGCAGGGGGATAAGATAATCTATGGCTACACCTTC. This encodes CASSEGQGDKIIYGYTF. The chain joins TRBV2 to TRBJ1-2; 7 bases align to TRBD1. The CDR3 is 17 residues long. After removal of 1 base from V and 4 bases from J, the junction contained 12 bases not matched to a gene. Germline V gene data show CDR1 as SNHLY and CDR2 as FYNNEI.

The V call is TRBV4-2, the J call TRBJ1-4; TRBD1 might be the D (6 bases). V was shortened by 0 bases and J by 5 bases, with 13 bases between the two germline ends. The CDR3 length is 16 residues. In germline, CDR1 is LGHNA, CDR2 YNFKEQ. The CDR3, as DNA: TGTGCCAGCAGCCAAGAGGGGAGGACAGCGAATGAAAAACTGTTTTTT. Translating gives CASSQEGRTANEKLFF.

The rearrangement links TRBV9 to TRBJ2-1; D call uncertain. V was clipped by 0 bases and J by 8 bases, with 9 bases between them. CDR3 size: 13 residues. Germline CDR1 is SGDLS and CDR2 is YYNGEE. The CDR3 here is CASSVGPPHEQFF. In DNA form, the CDR3 reads TGTGCCAGCAGCGTAGGGCCCCCACATGAGCAGTTCTTC.

The chain carries TRBV2 and TRBJ1-2; 10 nucleotides line up with TRBD1. V gave up 9 bases and J gave up 4 bases; unmatched junction bases: 5. CDR3 size: 13 residues. CDR1 SNHLY and CDR2 FYNNEI come from the germline V gene. The CDR3: CARTGGAGYGYTF. The CDR3, as DNA: TGTGCCAGGACAGGGGGCGCAGGCTATGGCTACACCTTC.

This chain links TRBV12-3 or TRBV12-4 with TRBJ2-7; D is possibly TRBD1 or TRBD2 (5 bases each). The length of the CDR3 is 12 residues. Trimming left V 8 bases short and J 0 bases short, with 8 bases between. The CDR3 reads CASGTFSYEQYF. DNA of the CDR3: TGTGCCAGCGGGACGTTCTCCTACGAGCAGTACTTC.